Sequencing of this T cell receptor beta chain was carried out in a study of blood T cells in healthy people across ages. The second PCR ran roughly 6 to 11 cycles with a sample-barcoded 5' primer and J-beta primers. A single record per CDR3 protein comes from TCRdb applying MiXCR to the 5' RACE reads. The table records more than 650,000 distinct CDR3 sequences, more than 25% of them present only once. This sample also belongs to another study, concerning T cells of mothers and their children.

What was sequenced was blood. The sequence was collected from a boy aged 10-17 years in good health.

The CDR3 loop reads CASRVDSSKNSPLHF. DNA for the CDR3: TGTGCCAGCAGAGTGGACTCCTCAAAGAATTCACCCCTCCACTTT. The rearrangement uses TRBV2 and TRBJ1-6; no firm D call. V lost 6 bases and J lost 7, with 16 bases in between. Germline CDR1 is SNHLY and CDR2 is FYNNEI. This CDR3 has 15 amino acids.